A selection of T cell receptor beta chains follows, all from one sample in a study of blood T cell repertoires in COVID-19. Some clones are missing from TCRdb's copy, which holds only in-frame ones; the method was immunoSEQ multiplex PCR. The table has 45,000 to 55,000 clones, around 84% seen once. Sequenced material: peripheral blood. The receptors shown here come from a man aged 50-60 years with acute or convalescent COVID-19. Both conserved end residues are part of each CDR3. A D gene is named only where the DNA matches it firmly. Not every row has a clone size; where given, it reads once, few, many or a size class.

CDR3aa	CDR3nt	abundance	d_gene	v_gene	j_gene
CAARGRGSPAANYGYTF	TGTGCTGCAAGGGGACGGGGGTCCCCTGCCGCAAACTATGGCTACACCTTC	-	-	TRBV28	TRBJ1-2
CASSCLADWSGANVLTF	TGTGCCAGCAGCTGTCTAGCGGACTGGTCTGGGGCCAACGTCCTGACTTTC	-	TRBD2	TRBV13	TRBJ2-6
CASSQGTGELFF	TGTGCCAGCAGCCAGGGCACCGGGGAGCTGTTTTTT	-	-	TRBV9	TRBJ2-2
CASSEVGMGGTGYEQYF	TGTGCCAGCAGTGAGGTGGGGATGGGGGGAACGGGCTACGAGCAGTACTTC	-	-	TRBV25-1	TRBJ2-7
CASSLVRDNSPLHF	TGTGCCAGCAGCTTAGTGCGGGATAATTCACCCCTCCACTTT	-	-	TRBV11-2	TRBJ1-6
CASRSSGRSYNEQFF	TGTGCCAGCAGGTCGAGCGGGAGGTCGTACAATGAGCAGTTCTTC	-	TRBD2	TRBV27	TRBJ2-1
CASSSEEGTDTEAFF	TGCGCCAGCAGCTCGGAGGAAGGGACTGACACTGAAGCTTTCTTT	few	-	TRBV5-1	TRBJ1-1
CASSPFTGELFF	TGTGCCAGCAGCCCCTTCACCGGGGAGCTGTTTTTT	-	-	TRBV11-3	TRBJ2-2
CASFTDRSNTEAFF	TGTGCCAGTTTTACCGACAGGTCCAACACTGAAGCTTTCTTT	once	-	TRBV10-3	TRBJ1-1
CAISDGWTGAEKLFF	TGTGCCATCAGTGATGGTTGGACAGGGGCGGAAAAACTGTTTTTT	-	TRBD1	TRBV10-3	TRBJ1-4
CASSLAVGGGYEQYF	TGTGCCAGCAGCTTGGCCGTTGGCGGCGGGTACGAGCAGTACTTC	once	-	TRBV5-5	TRBJ2-7
CASSYPGGTTQYF	TGTGCCAGCAGTTACCCAGGTGGAACTACGCAGTATTTT	-	-	TRBV6-5	TRBJ2-3
CASSSSGGAGEQYF	TGTGCCAGCAGCTCGTCCGGGGGGGCAGGTGAGCAGTACTTC	-	TRBD2	TRBV3-1/TRBV3-2	TRBJ2-7
CASSSTGGSTDTQYF	TGTGCCAGCAGCTCTACAGGGGGGAGCACAGATACGCAGTATTTT	-	TRBD1	TRBV5-6	TRBJ2-3
CASSGTSGSTDTQYF	TGTGCCAGCAGCGGGACTAGCGGGAGCACAGATACGCAGTATTTT	once	TRBD2	TRBV7-2	TRBJ2-3
CASSLNRAVNEKLFF	TGTGCCAGCAGCTTAAACAGGGCCGTTAATGAAAAACTGTTTTTT	-	-	TRBV7-2	TRBJ1-4
CASPAGQSSYEQYF	TGTGCCAGCCCGGCAGGGCAGAGCTCCTACGAGCAGTACTTC	-	-	TRBV2	TRBJ2-7
CASSDSGWGGDTQYF	TGTGCCAGCAGTGACTCGGGCTGGGGGGGAGATACGCAGTATTTT	once	TRBD2	TRBV6-4	TRBJ2-3
CASNPGLADYEQYF	TGCGCCAGCAATCCGGGACTAGCGGACTACGAGCAGTACTTC	-	TRBD2	TRBV10-1	TRBJ2-7
CASSPSTGTSSYNEQFF	TGTGCCAGCAGTCCCTCGACAGGGACCAGCTCCTACAATGAGCAGTTCTTC	-	TRBD1	TRBV27	TRBJ2-1
CSVEVQGGEKLFF	TGCAGCGTTGAGGTACAAGGGGGTGAAAAACTGTTTTTT	once	-	TRBV29-1	TRBJ1-4
CASSLGPENTEAFF	TGTGCCAGCAGCTTAGGCCCAGAGAACACTGAAGCTTTCTTT	-	-	TRBV7-2	TRBJ1-1
CASSPALGRGREQYF	TGTGCCAGCAGCCCGGCGCTTGGCAGGGGAAGAGAGCAGTACTTC	-	-	TRBV3-1/TRBV3-2	TRBJ2-7
CASTSERAEQFF	TGTGCCAGCACTTCCGAGCGGGCCGAGCAGTTCTTC	-	-	TRBV9	TRBJ2-1
CASSTGSSYNSPLHF	TGTGCCAGCTCTACCGGTAGCTCCTATAATTCACCCCTCCACTTT	-	-	TRBV2	TRBJ1-6
CASSSQGGRTGELFF	TGTGCCAGCAGCTCACAGGGGGGGCGGACCGGGGAGCTGTTTTTT	-	-	TRBV7-2	TRBJ2-2
CATSDSGYGYTF	TGTGCCACCAGTGACTCCGGCTATGGCTACACCTTC	-	-	TRBV24-1	TRBJ1-2
CASSLDRKYNEQFF	TGCGCCAGCAGCTTGGACAGGAAGTACAATGAGCAGTTCTTC	-	-	TRBV5-1	TRBJ2-1
CASSHGLAGLPREQYF	TGTGCCAGCAGCCACGGACTAGCGGGCTTACCGCGGGAGCAGTACTTC	-	TRBD2	TRBV5-4	TRBJ2-7
CASSGQGRGYEQYF	TGTGCCAGCAGTGGACAGGGAAGAGGGTACGAGCAGTACTTC	-	TRBD1	TRBV7-8	TRBJ2-7
CASTETRAEAFF	TGTGCCAGCACGGAGACGCGTGCTGAAGCTTTCTTT	-	-	TRBV6-5	TRBJ1-1
CASRPSGGPNEQFF	TGTGCCAGCAGACCCAGCGGGGGACCCAATGAGCAGTTCTTC	-	TRBD2	TRBV7-2	TRBJ2-1
CASRQGPYGYTF	TGTGCCAGCAGACAGGGTCCCTATGGCTACACCTTC	-	-	TRBV2	TRBJ1-2
CASSSGTAGNTIYF	TGTGCCAGCAGCTCGGGGACTGCAGGAAACACCATATATTTT	-	-	TRBV5-6	TRBJ1-3
CAWTPLSKAFF	TGTGCCTGGACCCCACTGTCTAAAGCTTTCTTT	-	-	TRBV30	TRBJ1-1
CASSHVRAGGSSGANVLTF	TGCGCCAGCAGCCATGTCAGGGCAGGGGGGAGCTCTGGGGCCAACGTCCTGACTTTC	-	-	TRBV4-3	TRBJ2-6
CASSGGAGQAKETQYF	TGTGCCAGCAGTGGGGGGGCGGGACAGGCGAAAGAGACCCAGTACTTC	-	TRBD1	TRBV25-1	TRBJ2-5
CASRRNKGSGLATNEKLFF	TGTGCCAGCAGACGAAACAAGGGAAGTGGACTAGCAACTAATGAAAAACTGTTTTTT	once	-	TRBV28	TRBJ1-4
CASSLVSGGAGSPLHF	TGTGCCAGCAGCTTAGTCAGCGGGGGGGCCGGTTCACCCCTCCACTTT	-	-	TRBV7-2	TRBJ1-6
CASNDGPKTVYGYTF	TGTGCCAGTAACGATGGGCCCAAGACCGTCTATGGCTACACCTTC	once	-	TRBV19	TRBJ1-2
CASSLWVGGARETQYF	TGTGCCAGCAGCTTGTGGGTCGGGGGGGCCCGAGAGACCCAGTACTTC	-	TRBD2	TRBV5-8	TRBJ2-5
CAWRPGDRAGQPQHF	TGTGCCTGGAGACCCGGGGACAGGGCGGGTCAGCCCCAGCATTTT	once	TRBD1	TRBV30	TRBJ1-5
CASSQTNQGNTIYF	TGCGCCAGCAGCCAAACTAATCAGGGAAACACCATATATTTT	-	-	TRBV4-1	TRBJ1-3
CASSQGQGGNTGELFF	TGTGCCAGCAGTCAAGGACAGGGGGGAAACACCGGGGAGCTGTTTTTT	-	TRBD1	TRBV2	TRBJ2-2
CASSGAPYNEQFF	TGTGCCAGCAGCGGGGCCCCCTACAATGAGCAGTTCTTC	-	-	TRBV5-5	TRBJ2-1
CASSPRRGSGEQYF	TGTGCCAGCAGCCCCCGGAGGGGCTCGGGGGAGCAGTACTTC	-	-	TRBV11-2	TRBJ2-7
CASSVGDRVGANYGYTF	TGTGCCAGCAGCGTAGGGGACAGGGTAGGGGCTAACTATGGCTACACCTTC	-	TRBD1	TRBV9	TRBJ1-2
CATSDGQGTDTQYF	TGTGCCACCAGTGACGGACAGGGTACAGATACGCAGTATTTT	-	TRBD1	TRBV24-1	TRBJ2-3
CASSIDPVLQGYQPQHF	TGTGCCAGTAGTATAGATCCGGTATTACAGGGTTATCAGCCCCAGCATTTT	-	-	TRBV19	TRBJ1-5
CATKNPFGGQGNTIYF	TGTGCCACCAAGAACCCCTTCGGGGGGCAAGGAAACACCATATATTTT	-	-	TRBV19	TRBJ1-3
CASSARQGSYYNEQFF	TGTGCCAGCAGCGCCCGACAGGGAAGTTACTACAATGAGCAGTTCTTC	-	TRBD1	TRBV7-8	TRBJ2-1